This T cell receptor (beta chain) was retrieved from a study of Ad26.COV2.S vaccination and SARS-CoV-2 variants. Turning to the study itself: The donor belonged to the COV1001 Ad26.COV2.S trial arm.

This CDR3 has 13 residues. Germline CDR1 is SQVTM and CDR2 is ANQGSEA. J gave up 3 bases and V 6 bases, and 4 bases lay outside the gene matches. Indicated treatment: about 20 received Ad26.COV2.S at low or high dose, single or two shots; roughly five received placebo; per-sample allocation not given. After the first vaccine or placebo injection, samples were drawn on day 63. As for this clone: Its antigen remains unknown.

The method was immunoSEQ multiplex PCR; TCRdb's version includes in-frame clones alone and lacks a portion of them. The sample comprises about 350,000 clones, about 87% of which are singletons, and approximately 5.9% rests with the top ten. Findings and limits, study-wide: It was found that vaccine and placebo recipients had similar non-spike TCR breadth.

The starting material was peripheral blood, obtained in a trial of Ad26.COV2.S vaccine versus placebo. This sequence originates from a person between 18 and 59 years old who received the Ad26.COV2.S COVID-19 vaccine or a placebo. The chain carries TRBV29-1 and TRBJ1-4, with 7 bases that match TRBD1. As DNA, the CDR3 is TGCAGCGTACAGGGGAAGGCTAATGAAAAACTGTTTTTT. Residues: CSVQGKANEKLFF.